This T cell receptor (beta chain) was recovered during a study of OX40 agonist ivuxolimab in advanced cancers. Turning to the study itself: Prior anti-PD-1, anti-PD-L1 or anti-CTLA-4 therapy was allowed; roughly 40% had some. Findings of the study overall: Also showing low normalized T-cell clonal expansion were some of the nonresponders. It was not determined which antigens were specifically recognized by the peripheral T cells that had undergone clonal expansion. Relative to CD4+, CD8+ T cells held more expanded clones on average.

Assay used: immunoSEQ multiplex PCR; TCRdb lists only in-frame clones, some missing. The profile shows about 79,000 clones, approximately 85% of them singletons. Of note for this clone: The target antigen is unknown.

Trimming cost V 5 bases and J 5 bases, with 13 bases left between them. Germline loops: CDR1 LGHNA, CDR2 YNFKEQ. The CDR3 length is 13 residues. The source material was CD4+ or CD8+ T cells sorted from blood, sampled in a trial of the OX40 agonist ivuxolimab. The source of this sequence is an adult with an advanced solid tumor such as melanoma, head and neck, liver or kidney cancer. The chain uses TRBV4-2 and TRBJ2-7; D possibly corresponds to TRBD2 (6 bases). The CDR3 nucleotides are TGTGCCAGCAGCTTGCGGGGTACCCACGAGCAGTACTTC. Encoded protein: CASSLRGTHEQYF.